The 7 T cell receptor beta chains presented below share a single source sample, sequenced in a study of radiation and T cells in renal cell carcinoma. TCRdb's copy holds only in-frame clones and misses some; the assay was immunoSEQ multiplex PCR. This table holds under 200,000 clones, roughly 90% found once. Time point of the sample: blood 4 weeks post-SBRT, at nephrectomy. The treatment: 15 Gy SBRT to primary tumor, nephrectomy 4 weeks later. Sequences were derived from blood, sampled from a patient whose treatment included radiotherapy and nephrectomy. These TCRs come from a woman aged 45 to 65 with renal cell carcinoma.

The chain joins TRBV18 to TRBJ1-4; D gene uncertain. CDR3 size: 15 residues. CDR1 is KGHSH, CDR2 LQKENI, per germline. V was cut by 0 bases and J by 2 bases, with 7 bases left in between. Here the CDR3 DNA reads TGTGCCAGCTCACCACCTCTTTCTACTAATGAAAAACTGTTTTTT. Amino acids: CASSPPLSTNEKLFF. The full variable domain, rest sourced from reference TRBV18 and TRBJ1-4, is NAGVMQNPRHLVRRRGQEARLRCSPMKGHSHVYWYRQLPEEGLKFMVYLQKENIIDESGMPKERFSAEFPKEGPSILRIQQVVRGDSAAYFCASSPPLSTNEKLFFGSGTQLSVL.

V usage is TRBV7-9 and J usage is TRBJ1-4; D gene ambiguous. The CDR3 loop spans 15 amino acids. Germline V CDR1 and CDR2: SEHNR, FQNEAQ (reference sequence). The germline V and J ends were trimmed by 1 base and 1 base, with 7 bases remaining between them. The DNA for the CDR3 is TGTGCCAGCAGCTTAGTAAAGGGAACTAATGAAAAACTGTTTTTT. Translation gives CASSLVKGTNEKLFF.

Comment on this clone: Other nucleotide sequences from this sample produce the same CDR3. The J gene is TRBJ1-3, the V gene TRBV6-5; D is possibly TRBD1 (5 bases). V lost 2 bases, J lost 1 base, and 9 bases lay in between. CDR1 MNHEY and CDR2 SVGAGI come from the germline V gene. CDR3 length equals 15 residues. The CDR3 nucleotides are TGTGCCAGCAGTTACACCCGGGGGTCTGGAAACACCATATATTTT. This sequence encodes CASSYTRGSGNTIYF.

V usage is TRBV6-6 and J usage is TRBJ1-1; tentatively, D is TRBD1 (5 bases). This CDR3 region has 14 residues. Germline V gene lookup returns CDR1 MNHNY and CDR2 SVGAGI (reference sequence). V dropped 6 bases and J dropped 0 bases, with 11 bases sitting between them. The CDR3 spells CASRAGALNTEAFF. CDR3 nucleotides: TGTGCCAGCAGAGCCGGGGCCCTGAACACTGAAGCTTTCTTT.

The gene calls are TRBV2 and TRBJ1-1; TRBD1 aligns across 8 bases. Germline V lookup: CDR1 SNHLY, CDR2 FYNNEI. The CDR3 runs to 14 residues. With 4 bases clipped from V and 6 bases from J, the junction kept 7 bases outside the gene matches. Written as DNA, the CDR3 is TGTGCCAGCAGTGGGAGGACAGGGATCTCTGAAGCTTTCTTT. This encodes CASSGRTGISEAFF.

The table lists this clone with a few counts. V and J are TRBV18 and TRBJ2-7, with 10 nucleotides matching TRBD1. Losses at the gene ends were 3 bases for V and 6 bases for J; bases not matched to a gene: 11. The CDR3 covers 16 residues. Germline loops: CDR1 KGHSH, CDR2 LQKENI. The CDR3 sequence: CASSPAGKDRGFEQYF. CDR3 DNA sequence: TGTGCCAGCTCACCTGCTGGGAAGGACAGGGGGTTCGAGCAGTACTTC.

J is TRBJ1-4 and V is TRBV6-5; D is perhaps TRBD1 (6 bases). The V gene's germline CDR1 is MNHEY and CDR2 SVGAGI. This CDR3 comprises 16 residues. Trimming cost V 2 bases and J 7 bases, with 17 bases left between them. The CDR3 region is CASSYGIKGGGEKLFF. Written as DNA, the CDR3 is TGTGCCAGCAGTTACGGCATTAAGGGGGGGGGTGAAAAACTGTTTTTT.